This T cell receptor (beta chain) comes out of a study of regulatory T cells in long-lasting Graves disease. Points from the study as a whole: TRBV28, TRBJ1-2 and TRBJ2-5 were segments that persistent disease favored.

From germline, CDR1 is SNHLY and CDR2 FYNNEI. CDR3 length: 18 residues. Time point noted: newly diagnosed GD, antithyroid drugs for less than 3 months. RNA isolated from PBMCs was used to make the TCR library. As concerns this clonotype: Its antigen is undetermined. Relative to the germline gene, one junction end is altered; a read error may explain this.

Sequencing libraries for TCR beta were prepared with iRepertoire HTBI primers and Arm-PCR of CDR3 regions. MiXCR, applied by TCRdb to the multiplex PCR reads, yields one record per CDR3 protein. The sample contains approximately 490,000 distinct CDR3 sequences, roughly 16% of which appear only once. The sample was also linked to a second study, of T cells in Graves' hyperthyroidism and ophthalmopathy. Per that study: Absent ophthalmopathy progression within 18 months defined stable Graves' hyperthyroidism. For the diagnoses, clinical symptoms, serum thyroxine and TRAb, thyroid ultrasound and orbital computed tomography were used.

V is TRBV2 and J is TRBJ2-2; TRBD2 might be the D (6 bases). The TCR originated in a middle-aged man with Graves disease. Material: peripheral blood mononuclear cells (PBMCs), obtained at new diagnosis, from a patient treated with antithyroid drugs. The CDR3 DNA reads TGTGTCAGCAGTGAAGTGCTTCAACGGGGGACCCTCACCGGGGAGCTGTTTTTT. It specifies CVSSEVLQRGTLTGELFF.